The clone carrying this T cell receptor (beta chain) was recorded once. No antigen is known for it. Regions amplified from RNA transcripts were the TCR beta CDR3 regions. When the TCR CDR3 underwent first-round RT-PCR, the HTBI primer set was used. TCRdb reanalysed the multiplex PCR reads using MiXCR and keeps one entry per CDR3 protein. The sample contains around 97,000 distinct CDR3 sequences, roughly 44% of which appear only once. The record originates from a study of T cells in Graves' hyperthyroidism and ophthalmopathy. Looking at the study overall: Pretreatment peripheral blood was obtained at initial diagnosis. The study, taken as a whole, reports: A 13 V-J model separated ophthalmopathy from stable hyperthyroidism.

This CDR3 contains 12 residues. Germline lookup yields CDR1 LNHDA and CDR2 SQIVND (reference sequence). J lost 10 bases, V lost 3 bases, and 4 bases had no gene match. The sequenced sample consisted of blood. This clonotype was sampled from a man aged 35-49 years with Graves' hyperthyroidism. The J gene is TRBJ1-2, the V gene TRBV19, with 8 bases fitting TRBD1. CDR3 protein: CASSMLQGDYTF. Written as DNA, the CDR3 is TGTGCCAGTAGTATGTTACAGGGGGACTACACCTTC.